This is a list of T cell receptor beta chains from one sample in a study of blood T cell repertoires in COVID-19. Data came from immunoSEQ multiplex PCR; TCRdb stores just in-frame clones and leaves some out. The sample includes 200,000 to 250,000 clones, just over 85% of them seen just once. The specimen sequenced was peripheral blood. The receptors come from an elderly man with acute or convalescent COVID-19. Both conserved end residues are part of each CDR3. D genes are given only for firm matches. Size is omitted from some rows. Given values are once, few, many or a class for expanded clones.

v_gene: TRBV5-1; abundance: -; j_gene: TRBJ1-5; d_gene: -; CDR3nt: TGCGCCAGCAGCTTGGATGGAGGGGGCAATCAGCCCCAGCATTTT; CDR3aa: CASSLDGGGNQPQHF
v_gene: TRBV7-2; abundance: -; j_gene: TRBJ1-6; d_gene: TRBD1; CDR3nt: TGTGCCAGCAGCCCTCGACAGGGGATGAATTCACCCCTCCACTTT; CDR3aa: CASSPRQGMNSPLHF
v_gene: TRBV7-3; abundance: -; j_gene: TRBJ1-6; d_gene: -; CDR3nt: TGTGCCAGCAGCTTACAAGCACCGAATTCACCCCTCCACTTT; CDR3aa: CASSLQAPNSPLHF
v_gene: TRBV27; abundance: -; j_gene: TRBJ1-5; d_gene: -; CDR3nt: TGTGCCAGCAGTAGCTCGGGGGTTCAGCCCCAGCATTTT; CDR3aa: CASSSSGVQPQHF
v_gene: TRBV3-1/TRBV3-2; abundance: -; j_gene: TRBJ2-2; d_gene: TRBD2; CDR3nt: TGTGCCAGCAGCACGGGACTAGCGGGAGGGAGGACCGGGGAGCTGTTTTTT; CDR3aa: CASSTGLAGGRTGELFF
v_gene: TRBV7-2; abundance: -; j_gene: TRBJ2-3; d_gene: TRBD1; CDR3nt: TGTGCCAGCAGCTCCACAGGGGTACCAGATACGCAGTATTTT; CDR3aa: CASSSTGVPDTQYF
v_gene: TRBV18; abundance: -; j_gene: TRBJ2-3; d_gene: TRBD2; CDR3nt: TGTGCCAGCTCACTTAGCGGGAGTTTGTCAGATACGCAGTATTTT; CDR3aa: CASSLSGSLSDTQYF
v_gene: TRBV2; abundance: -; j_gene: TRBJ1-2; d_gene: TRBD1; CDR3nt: TGTGCCAGCAGGCCCCCGGGACAGGGTAACTATGGCTACACCTTC; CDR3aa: CASRPPGQGNYGYTF
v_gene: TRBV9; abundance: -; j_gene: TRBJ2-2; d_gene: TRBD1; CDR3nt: TGTGCCAGCAGCTTGACAGGGGGCCTTTTGGCCGGGGAGCTGTTTTTT; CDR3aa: CASSLTGGLLAGELFF
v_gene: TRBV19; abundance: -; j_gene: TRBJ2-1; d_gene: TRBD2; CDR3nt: TGTGCCAGTAGTATACCCAGCGGGAGGGCCAGTGAGCAGTTCTTC; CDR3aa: CASSIPSGRASEQFF
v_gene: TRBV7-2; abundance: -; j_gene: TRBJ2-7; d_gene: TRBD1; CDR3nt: TGTGCCAGCAGCTTAGCTTGGACAGGGGGCAGCGAGCAGTACTTC; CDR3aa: CASSLAWTGGSEQYF
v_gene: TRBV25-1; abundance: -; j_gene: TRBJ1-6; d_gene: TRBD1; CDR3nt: TGTGCCAGCAGGCAGGGGGTTAGCTCCTATAATTCACCCCTCCACTTT; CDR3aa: CASRQGVSSYNSPLHF
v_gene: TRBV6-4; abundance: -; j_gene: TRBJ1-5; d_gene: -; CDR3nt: TGTGCCAGCAGTGACCGTGGGCAGGCAAATAATCAGCCCCAGCATTTT; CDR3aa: CASSDRGQANNQPQHF
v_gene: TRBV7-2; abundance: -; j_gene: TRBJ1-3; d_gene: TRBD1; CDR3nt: TGTGCCAGCAGCCCTGACAGGGGGCGAGGAGGAAACACCATATATTTT; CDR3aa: CASSPDRGRGGNTIYF
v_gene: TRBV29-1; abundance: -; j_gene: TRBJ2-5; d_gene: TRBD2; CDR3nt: TGCAGCGTTCGGACTAGCGGGGTAGAGACCCAGTACTTC; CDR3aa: CSVRTSGVETQYF
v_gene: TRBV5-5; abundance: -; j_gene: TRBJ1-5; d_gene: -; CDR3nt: TGTGCCAGCAGCTTGGTAGGCGGCAGTGATCAGCCCCAGCATTTT; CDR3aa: CASSLVGGSDQPQHF
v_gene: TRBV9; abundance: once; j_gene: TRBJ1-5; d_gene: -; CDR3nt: TGTGCCAGCAGCCCCGAGGGAGGCTTTAATCAGCCCCAGCATTTT; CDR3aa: CASSPEGGFNQPQHF
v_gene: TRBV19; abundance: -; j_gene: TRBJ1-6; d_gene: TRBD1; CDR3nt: TGTGCCAGTAGTATCTCTTCAGGGGGCCATTCACCCCTCCACTTT; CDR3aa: CASSISSGGHSPLHF
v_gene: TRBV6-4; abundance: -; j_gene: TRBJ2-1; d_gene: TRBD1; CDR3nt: TGTGCCAGCAGACTTTGGACAGGGGGCAATGAGCAGTTCTTC; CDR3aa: CASRLWTGGNEQFF
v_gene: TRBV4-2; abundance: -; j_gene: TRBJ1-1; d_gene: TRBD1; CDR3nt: TGTGCCAGCAGCCAGGACAGGGACTGGAACACTGAAGCTTTCTTT; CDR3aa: CASSQDRDWNTEAFF
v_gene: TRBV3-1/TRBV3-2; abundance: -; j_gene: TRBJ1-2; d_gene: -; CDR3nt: TGTGCCAGCAGCCGCCCGGGTAAAAACTATGGCTACACCTTC; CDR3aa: CASSRPGKNYGYTF
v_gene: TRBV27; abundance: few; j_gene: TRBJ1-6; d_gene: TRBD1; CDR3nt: TGTGCCAGCAGTCCCGGGGACAGGGGAACGGGTTCACCCCTCCACTTT; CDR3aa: CASSPGDRGTGSPLHF
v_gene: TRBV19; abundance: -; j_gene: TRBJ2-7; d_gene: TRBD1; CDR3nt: TGTGCCAGTAGTACGACAGGGGAATATGAGCAGTACTTC; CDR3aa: CASSTTGEYEQYF
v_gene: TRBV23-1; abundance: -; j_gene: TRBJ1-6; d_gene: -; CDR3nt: TGCGCCAGCTACCACTCAGGGGAAACCCTCCACTTT; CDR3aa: CASYHSGETLHF
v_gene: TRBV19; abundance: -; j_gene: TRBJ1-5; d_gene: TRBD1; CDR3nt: TGTGCCAGTACCCTGGGACAGGTCGGGCAGCCCCAGCATTTT; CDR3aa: CASTLGQVGQPQHF
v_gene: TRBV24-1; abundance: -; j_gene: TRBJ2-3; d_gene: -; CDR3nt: TGTGCCACCAGTGATTCCCCTACTACACCTGGGACAGATACGCAGTATTTT; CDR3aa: CATSDSPTTPGTDTQYF
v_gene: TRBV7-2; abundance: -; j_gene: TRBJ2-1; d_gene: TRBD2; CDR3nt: TGTGCCAGCAGCTTATCTAGCGGGGGCGCATACAATGAGCAGTTCTTC; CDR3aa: CASSLSSGGAYNEQFF
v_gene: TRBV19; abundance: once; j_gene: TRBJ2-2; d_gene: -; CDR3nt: TGTGCCAGCCGTGACGGGACAAGTAACACCGGGGAGCTGTTTTTT; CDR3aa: CASRDGTSNTGELFF
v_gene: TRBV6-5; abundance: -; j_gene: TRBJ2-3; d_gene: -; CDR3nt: TGTGCCAGCAGTTACTCGAACAGGGGCACAGATACGCAGTATTTT; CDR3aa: CASSYSNRGTDTQYF
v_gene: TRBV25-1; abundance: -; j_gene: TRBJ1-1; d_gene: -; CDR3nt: TGTGCCAGCAGTGTGACAGGGAACACTGAAGCTTTCTTT; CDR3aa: CASSVTGNTEAFF
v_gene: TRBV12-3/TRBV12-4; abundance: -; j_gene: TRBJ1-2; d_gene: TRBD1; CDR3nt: TGTGCCAGCAGTTCGGGACAGGGTTGGGGCTACACCTTC; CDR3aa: CASSSGQGWGYTF
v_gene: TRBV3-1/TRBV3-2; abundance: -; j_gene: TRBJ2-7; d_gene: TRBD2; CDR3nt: TGTGCCAGCAGCCCTCCGGGACTAGCGGGAGCGAGCGAGCAGTACTTC; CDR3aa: CASSPPGLAGASEQYF
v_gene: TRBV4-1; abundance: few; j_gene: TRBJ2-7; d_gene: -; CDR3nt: TGCGCCAGCAGCCAAGGGGAGACAGGAGCCTACGAGCAGTACTTC; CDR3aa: CASSQGETGAYEQYF